This T cell receptor (beta chain) was found in a study of blood T cell repertoires in COVID-19. Across the study: Whether acute or convalescent, the COVID-19 samples came from the United States, Italy and Spain. PBMCs, B-cell-depleted T cells, or T cells were the source of the cDNA or gDNA that made up the material.

Per the germline V gene, CDR1 is SGHRS and CDR2 is YFSETQ. CDR3 length: 15 residues. V gave up 7 bases and J gave up 1 base, with 14 bases separating them. Using immunoSEQ multiplex PCR, the repertoire was profiled, and TCRdb retains in-frame clones only, with some absent. This sample has roughly 380,000 clones, with more than 70% found just once. Resolution of symptoms, clearance, or two negative PCRs was present in recovered Cohort 3 donors. The chain recombines TRBV5-1 with TRBJ2-2; D remains ambiguous. This TCR derives from a man aged 25 to 45 who had recovered from COVID-19. Sequenced input: PBMCs or T cells enriched from blood (not recorded which). The CDR3 sequence is CASCRGDVNTGELFF. In nucleotides, the CDR3 is TGCGCCAGCTGTCGAGGCGACGTGAACACCGGGGAGCTGTTTTTT.